One sample yielded the 3 T cell receptor beta chains listed below, sequenced in a study of T-cell reconstitution after alpha-beta-depleted transplantation in children. For TCRbeta, the library was prepared with unique molecular identifiers. MiXCR was run by TCRdb on the PCR reads, yielding one entry per CDR3 protein. The sample contains a few hundred thousand distinct CDR3 sequences, 8% to 10% of which appear only once. Here the sequenced sample was PBMCs from the stem cell graft donor, taken from the stem cell graft. These receptors all stem from a human donor who donated a stem cell graft to a child with acute lymphoblastic leukemia.

The rearrangement joins TRBV20-1 to TRBJ1-2, with no clear D. Germline loops: CDR1 DFQATT, CDR2 SNEGSKA (reference sequence). With 4 bases removed from V and 2 bases from J, the gap between germline ends came to 8 bases. The CDR3 loop spans 12 amino acids. CDR3 region: CSATAGNYGYTF. In nucleotides, the CDR3 is TGCAGTGCTACTGCGGGGAACTATGGCTACACCTTC.

This clonotype was seen only a few times. The chain links TRBV7-2 to TRBJ2-5; TRBD2 aligns across 13 bases. Germline CDR1 SGHTA, CDR2 FQGNSA. With V trimmed by 5 bases and J by 2 bases, 8 bases remained unmatched. The CDR3 length is 17 residues. The CDR3: CASSQGTSGAPQETQYF. The CDR3 nucleotides are TGTGCCAGCAGCCAGGGGACTAGCGGGGCACCTCAAGAGACCCAGTACTTC.

The genes are TRBV5-1 and TRBJ2-5, with D possibly TRBD2 on 5 matching bases. The CDR3 covers 16 residues. Per germline, CDR1 SGHRS and CDR2 YFSETQ. Trimming removed 3 bases at V and 1 base at J, with 16 bases between. The CDR3 DNA reads as TGCGCCAGCAGCTCCCCTAGACCGGGGTCCCAAGAGACCCAGTACTTC. It encodes CASSSPRPGSQETQYF.